This is a list of T cell receptor beta chains from one sample in a study of regulatory T cells in long-lasting Graves disease. Via MiXCR, TCRdb re-called the multiplex PCR reads, giving one row per CDR3 protein. The data show over 450,000 distinct CDR3 sequences, with more than 10% seen just once and 8.9% held by the top ten. The data were also submitted as part of a second study, on T cells in Graves' hyperthyroidism and ophthalmopathy.

The sample in question was peripheral blood mononuclear cells (PBMCs), obtained at new diagnosis, from a patient treated with antithyroid drugs. The receptors here all came from a woman in her 30s with Graves disease. The CDR3 runs from the conserved cysteine through the conserved F or W. Each record gives: CDR3 length, J gene, V gene, CDR3 protein.

17,TRBJ2-1,TRBV27,CASASGLAGASYNEQFF
15,TRBJ1-4,TRBV5-6,CASSAYRGRSEKLFF
18,TRBJ2-1,TRBV7-2,CASSLGGTSGRFYNEQFF
16,TRBJ2-1,TRBV10-3,CAISESLAGAYNEQFF
16,TRBJ2-2,TRBV27,CASSLFGVGNTGELFF
14,TRBJ2-7,TRBV20-1,CSAATSGSSYEQYF
16,TRBJ2-3,TRBV7-9,CASRPWTGKTTDTQYF
16,TRBJ1-5,TRBV27,CASRPLPFGNNQPQHF
15,TRBJ2-3,TRBV28,CASSFLRAPTDTQYF
16,TRBJ1-5,TRBV4-1,CASSQVGAGSHQPQHF
16,TRBJ1-1,TRBV10-3,CAISPGPSQGSPEAFF
13,TRBJ1-1,TRBV25-1,CASTRTGVGEAFF
18,TRBJ2-1,TRBV5-6,CASSVTVGNPSSYNEQFF
13,TRBJ1-2,TRBV6-2/TRBV6-3,CASSFPSQGGYTF
16,TRBJ2-5,TRBV13,CASSTYQGAKRETQYF
14,TRBJ1-3,TRBV6-5,CASSYREPGNTIYF
15,TRBJ2-1,TRBV2,CASSERTSGRAEQFF
14,TRBJ2-7,TRBV27,CASSPIAGGPQQYF
14,TRBJ2-2,TRBV15,CATSRGGETGELFF
16,TRBJ1-5,TRBV27,CASSREGFGGNQPQHF
15,TRBJ2-2,TRBV5-6,CASSFLGIQTGELFF
11,TRBJ2-7,TRBV5-1,CASSYGREQYF
17,TRBJ1-6,TRBV19,CASSIGLEMTGNSPLHF
12,TRBJ1-4,TRBV20-1,CSAREKLEKLFF
14,TRBJ2-7,TRBV4-1,CASSQVPDYYEQYF
13,TRBJ1-3,TRBV7-8,CASSSNVGNTIYF
16,TRBJ2-1,TRBV15,CATSRGTGIPHNEQFF